Sequencing of this TCR beta chain was carried out in a study of blood T cells in healthy people across ages. Sample-barcoded 5' priming and a J-beta primer mix drove a second PCR of roughly 7 to 11 cycles. TCRdb independently ran MiXCR on the 5' RACE reads; one entry per CDR3 protein. The sample yields roughly 800,000 distinct CDR3 sequences, 20% to 25% seen once. This clonotype occurred a few times. CDR3 size: 16 residues. Per germline, CDR1 MDHEN and CDR2 SYDVKM. The ends were cut back, 3 bases at V and 1 base at J, with 13 bases in the middle. The data also belong to a second study, concerning T cells of mothers and their children. That study adds: In each mother, TCR beta CDR3 reads exceeded 8.5 million; in each child, they numbered some 2.8 million. Slightly higher, non-significant overlap characterized related mother-child pairs relative to unrelated pairs.

The clonotype comes from a boy aged 5 to 17 in good health. The rearrangement joins TRBV28 to TRBJ2-4, with D tentatively TRBD1 or TRBD2 (5 bases each). Sample: blood. The CDR3 nucleotides read TGTGCCAGCAGTTTTGGTGGGGGTCGGGCCAAAAACATTCAGTACTTC. The encoded protein is CASSFGGGRAKNIQYF.